This T cell receptor (beta chain) was captured by sequencing in a study of T cells in Graves' hyperthyroidism and ophthalmopathy. Amplification of TCR beta CDR3 regions used RNA as the template. Primed by the HTBI set, a first-round RT-PCR was run on the TCR CDR3. MiXCR was run by TCRdb on the multiplex PCR reads, yielding one entry per CDR3 protein. The sample holds over 500,000 distinct CDR3 sequences; 15% to 20% are singletons and the top ten take about 29%. V lost 0 bases and J 0 bases, leaving 9 bases between the germline ends. Germline CDR1 reads SGHTA; CDR2 reads FQGNSA. This CDR3 spans 15 amino acids.

The specimen was blood. This sequence was found in a woman aged 25 to 39 with Graves' ophthalmopathy. The chain recombines TRBV7-2 with TRBJ2-7; D may correspond to TRBD1 or TRBD2 (5 bases each). The CDR3 reads CASSLARGDSYEQYF. The CDR3 nucleotides read TGTGCCAGCAGCTTAGCGAGAGGGGACTCCTACGAGCAGTACTTC.